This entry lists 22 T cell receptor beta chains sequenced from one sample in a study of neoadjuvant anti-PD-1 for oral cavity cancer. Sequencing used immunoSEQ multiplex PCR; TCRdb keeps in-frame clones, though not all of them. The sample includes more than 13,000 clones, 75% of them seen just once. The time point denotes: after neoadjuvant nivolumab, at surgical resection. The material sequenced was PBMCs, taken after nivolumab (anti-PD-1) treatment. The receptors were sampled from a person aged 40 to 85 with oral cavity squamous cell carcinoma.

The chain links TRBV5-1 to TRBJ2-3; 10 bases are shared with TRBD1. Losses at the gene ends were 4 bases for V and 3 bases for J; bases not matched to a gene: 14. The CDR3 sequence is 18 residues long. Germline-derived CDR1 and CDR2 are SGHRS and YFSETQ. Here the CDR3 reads CASSRQGAIIERTDTQYF. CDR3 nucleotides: TGCGCCAGCAGCCGACAGGGGGCGATAATAGAGCGGACAGATACGCAGTATTTT.

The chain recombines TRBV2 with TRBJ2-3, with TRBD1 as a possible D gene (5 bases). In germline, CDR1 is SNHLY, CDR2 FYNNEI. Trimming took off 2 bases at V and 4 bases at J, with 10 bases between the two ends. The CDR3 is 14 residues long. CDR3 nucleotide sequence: TGTGCCAGCAGTGAAAGTGGGGCATCAGATACGCAGTATTTT. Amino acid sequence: CASSESGASDTQYF.

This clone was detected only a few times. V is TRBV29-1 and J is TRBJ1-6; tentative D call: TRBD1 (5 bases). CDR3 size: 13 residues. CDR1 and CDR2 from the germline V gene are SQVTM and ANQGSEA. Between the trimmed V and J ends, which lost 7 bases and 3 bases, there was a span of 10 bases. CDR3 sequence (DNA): TGCAGCGCCCTGGACAACTATAATTCACCCCTCCACTTT. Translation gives CSALDNYNSPLHF.

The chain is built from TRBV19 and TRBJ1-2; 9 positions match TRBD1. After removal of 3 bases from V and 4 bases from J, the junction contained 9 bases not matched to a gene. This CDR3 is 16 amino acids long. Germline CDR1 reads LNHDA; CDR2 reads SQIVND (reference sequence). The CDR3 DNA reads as TGTGCCAGTAGTATGCCAATCCGGGACAGGGTCTATGGCTACACCTTC. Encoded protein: CASSMPIRDRVYGYTF.

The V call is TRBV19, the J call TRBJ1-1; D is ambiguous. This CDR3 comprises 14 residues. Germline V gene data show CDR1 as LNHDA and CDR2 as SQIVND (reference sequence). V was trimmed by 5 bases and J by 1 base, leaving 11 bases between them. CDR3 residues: CASSLRTQNTEAFF. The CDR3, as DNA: TGTGCCAGTAGTTTACGAACACAGAACACTGAAGCTTTCTTT.

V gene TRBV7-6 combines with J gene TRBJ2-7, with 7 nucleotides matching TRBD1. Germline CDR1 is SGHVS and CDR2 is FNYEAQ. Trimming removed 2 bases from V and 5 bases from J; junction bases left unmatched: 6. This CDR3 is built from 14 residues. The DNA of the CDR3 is TGTGCCAGCAGCTTAATACAGGGGAGTCACGAGCAGTACTTC. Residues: CASSLIQGSHEQYF.

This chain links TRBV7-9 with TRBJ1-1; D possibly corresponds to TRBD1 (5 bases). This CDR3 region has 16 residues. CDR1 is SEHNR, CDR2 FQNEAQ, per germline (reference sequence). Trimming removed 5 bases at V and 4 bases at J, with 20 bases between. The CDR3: CASSPPGPEDITEAFF. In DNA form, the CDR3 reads TGTGCCAGCAGCCCCCCGGGGCCCGAGGATATCACTGAAGCTTTCTTT.

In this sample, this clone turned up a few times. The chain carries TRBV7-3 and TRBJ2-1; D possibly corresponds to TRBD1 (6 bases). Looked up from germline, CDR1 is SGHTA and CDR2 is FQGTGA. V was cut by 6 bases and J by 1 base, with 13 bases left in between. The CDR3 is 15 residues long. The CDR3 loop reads CASSERGTSYNEQFF. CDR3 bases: TGTGCCAGCAGTGAAAGGGGGACGTCCTACAATGAGCAGTTCTTC.

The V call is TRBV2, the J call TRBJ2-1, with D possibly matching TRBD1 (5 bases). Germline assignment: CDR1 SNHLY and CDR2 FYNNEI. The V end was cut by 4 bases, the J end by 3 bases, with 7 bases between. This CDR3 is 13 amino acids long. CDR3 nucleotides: TGTGCCAGCAGTGTTGACAGCTACAATGAGCAGTTCTTC. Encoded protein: CASSVDSYNEQFF.

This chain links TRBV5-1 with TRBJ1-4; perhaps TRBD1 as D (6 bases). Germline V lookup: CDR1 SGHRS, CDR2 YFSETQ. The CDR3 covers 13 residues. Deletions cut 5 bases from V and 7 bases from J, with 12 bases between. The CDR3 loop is CASSTPGAEKLFF. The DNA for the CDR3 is TGCGCCAGCAGTACTCCAGGGGCTGAAAAACTGTTTTTT.

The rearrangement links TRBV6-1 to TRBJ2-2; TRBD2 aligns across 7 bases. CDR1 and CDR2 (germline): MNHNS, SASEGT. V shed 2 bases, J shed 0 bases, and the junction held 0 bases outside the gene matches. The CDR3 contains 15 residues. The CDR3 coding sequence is TGTGCCAGCAGTGAAACTAGCGCGAACACCGGGGAGCTGTTTTTT. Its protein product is CASSETSANTGELFF.

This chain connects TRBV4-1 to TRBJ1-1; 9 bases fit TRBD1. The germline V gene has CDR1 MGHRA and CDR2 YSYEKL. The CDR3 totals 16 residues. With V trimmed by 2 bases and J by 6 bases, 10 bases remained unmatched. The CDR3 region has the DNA TGCGCCAGCAGCCAAAGCTCCGGGACAGGGTCCCCTGAAGCTTTCTTT. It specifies CASSQSSGTGSPEAFF.

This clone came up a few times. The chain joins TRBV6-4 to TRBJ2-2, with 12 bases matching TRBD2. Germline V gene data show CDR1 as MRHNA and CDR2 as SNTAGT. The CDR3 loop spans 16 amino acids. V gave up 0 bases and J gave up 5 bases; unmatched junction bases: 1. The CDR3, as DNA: TGTGCCAGCAGTGACTCGGGGACTAGCGGGACCGGGGAGCTGTTTTTT. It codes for CASSDSGTSGTGELFF.

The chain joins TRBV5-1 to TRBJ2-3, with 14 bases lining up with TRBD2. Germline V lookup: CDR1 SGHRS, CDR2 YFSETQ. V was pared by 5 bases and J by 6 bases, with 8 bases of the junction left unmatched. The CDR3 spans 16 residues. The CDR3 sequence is CASRQGLAGALDTQYF. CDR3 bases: TGCGCCAGCAGACAGGGACTAGCGGGAGCGTTGGATACGCAGTATTTT.

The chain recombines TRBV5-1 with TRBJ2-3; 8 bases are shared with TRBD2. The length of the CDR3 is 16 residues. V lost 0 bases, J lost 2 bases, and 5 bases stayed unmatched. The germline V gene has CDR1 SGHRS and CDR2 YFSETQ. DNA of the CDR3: TGCGCCAGCAGCTTGGCTCGGGGGGGCCTCACAGATACGCAGTATTTT. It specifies CASSLARGGLTDTQYF.

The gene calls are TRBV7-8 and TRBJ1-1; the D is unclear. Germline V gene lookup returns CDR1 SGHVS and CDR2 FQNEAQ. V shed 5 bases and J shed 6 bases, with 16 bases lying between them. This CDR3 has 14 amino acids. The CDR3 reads CASSRFGGRPEAFF. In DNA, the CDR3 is TGTGCCAGCAGCCGATTTGGCGGACGACCTGAAGCTTTCTTT.

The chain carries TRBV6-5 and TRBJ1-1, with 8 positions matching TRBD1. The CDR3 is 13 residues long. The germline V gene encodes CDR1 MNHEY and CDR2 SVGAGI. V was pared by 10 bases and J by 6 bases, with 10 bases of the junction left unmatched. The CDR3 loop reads CATNRGRGSEAFF. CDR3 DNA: TGTGCCACGAACAGGGGGAGAGGGTCTGAAGCTTTCTTT.

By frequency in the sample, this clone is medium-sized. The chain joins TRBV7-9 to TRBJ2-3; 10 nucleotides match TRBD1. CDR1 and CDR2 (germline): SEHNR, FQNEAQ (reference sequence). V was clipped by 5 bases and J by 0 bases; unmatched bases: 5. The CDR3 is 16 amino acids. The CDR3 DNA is TGTGCCAGCAGCGGACAGGGGGGCACTAGCACAGATACGCAGTATTTT. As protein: CASSGQGGTSTDTQYF.

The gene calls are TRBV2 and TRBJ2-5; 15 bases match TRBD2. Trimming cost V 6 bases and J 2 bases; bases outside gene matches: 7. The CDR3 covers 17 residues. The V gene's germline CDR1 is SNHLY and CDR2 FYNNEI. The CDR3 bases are TGTGCCAGCAGGAGGACTAGCGGGGGGGCCCGTCAAGAGACCCAGTACTTC. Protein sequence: CASRRTSGGARQETQYF.

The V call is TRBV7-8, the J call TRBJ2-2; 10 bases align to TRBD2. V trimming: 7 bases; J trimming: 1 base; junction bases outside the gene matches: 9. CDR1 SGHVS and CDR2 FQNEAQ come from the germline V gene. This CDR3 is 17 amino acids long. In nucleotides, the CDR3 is TGTGCCAGCAAACGCGGGGTAGCGGGGGGGAACACCGGGGAGCTGTTTTTT. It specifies CASKRGVAGGNTGELFF.

This CDR3 is CASSGGGLAGINEQFF. CDR3 in DNA: TGTGCCAGCAGCGGCGGGGGACTAGCGGGCATCAATGAGCAGTTCTTC. V is TRBV5-4 and J is TRBJ2-1; 12 bases line up with TRBD2. The CDR3 is made up of 16 amino acids. Germline V gene data show CDR1 as SGHNT and CDR2 as YYREEE (reference sequence). V dropped 4 bases and J dropped 6; count of bases not matched to a gene: 8.

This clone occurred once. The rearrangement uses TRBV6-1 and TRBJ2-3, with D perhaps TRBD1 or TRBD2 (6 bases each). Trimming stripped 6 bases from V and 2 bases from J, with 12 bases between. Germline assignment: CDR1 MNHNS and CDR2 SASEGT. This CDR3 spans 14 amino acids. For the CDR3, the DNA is TGTGCCAGCAGAGGGGGGCCTATCACAGATACGCAGTATTTT. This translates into CASRGGPITDTQYF.